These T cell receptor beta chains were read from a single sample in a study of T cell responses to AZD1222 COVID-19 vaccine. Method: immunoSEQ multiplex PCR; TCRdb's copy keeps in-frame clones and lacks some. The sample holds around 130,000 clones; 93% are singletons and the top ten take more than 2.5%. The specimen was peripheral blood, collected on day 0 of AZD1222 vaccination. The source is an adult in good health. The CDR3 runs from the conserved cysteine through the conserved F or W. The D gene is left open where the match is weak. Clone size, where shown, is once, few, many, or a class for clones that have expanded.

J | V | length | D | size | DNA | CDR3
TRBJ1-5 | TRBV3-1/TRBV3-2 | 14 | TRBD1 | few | TGTGCCAGCAGCCAATCAGGGGGCCATCAGCCCCAGCATTTT | CASSQSGGHQPQHF
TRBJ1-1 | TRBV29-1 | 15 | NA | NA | TGCAGCGTGGGGGGGGAGCGCAGCGCTTCTGCTGAAGCTTTCTTT | CSVGGERSASAEAFF
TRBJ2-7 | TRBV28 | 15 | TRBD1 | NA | TGTGCCAGCAGTCCCGCCCGGGACAGTGCCTACGAGCAGTACTTC | CASSPARDSAYEQYF
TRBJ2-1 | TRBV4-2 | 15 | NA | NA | TGTGCCAGCAGCCAACCCGGGACTCCCCGTAATGAGCAGTTCTTC | CASSQPGTPRNEQFF
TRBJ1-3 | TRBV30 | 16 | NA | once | TGTGCCTCAACCTGGGGGGATTATAGCTCTGGAAACACCATATATTTT | CASTWGDYSSGNTIYF
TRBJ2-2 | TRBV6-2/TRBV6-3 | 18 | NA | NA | TGTGCCAGCAGTTACTTCCCCCCTAGGCGGGAGAACACCGGGGAGCTGTTTTTT | CASSYFPPRRENTGELFF
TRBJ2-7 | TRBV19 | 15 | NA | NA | TGTGCCAGTAGCCCCCTACGGGGGAGCTCCTACGAGCAGTACTTC | CASSPLRGSSYEQYF
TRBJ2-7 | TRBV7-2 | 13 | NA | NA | TGTGCCAGCAGCTTAGGTGTGGGCTACGAGCAGTACTTC | CASSLGVGYEQYF
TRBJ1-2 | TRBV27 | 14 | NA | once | TGTGCCAGCAGCAACTTAGGGGGAAGGGCTGGCTACACCTTC | CASSNLGGRAGYTF
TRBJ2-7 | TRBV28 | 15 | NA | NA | TGTGCCAGCAATATCTTAAGTGGGGGTTCCTACGAGCAGTACTTC | CASNILSGGSYEQYF
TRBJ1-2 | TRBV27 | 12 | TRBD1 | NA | TGTGCCAGCAGCCCCGGGACAGCCAGCTACACCTTC | CASSPGTASYTF
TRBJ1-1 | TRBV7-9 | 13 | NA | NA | TGTGCCAGCAGCTTAGAATACAGCGGTGAAGCTTTCTTT | CASSLEYSGEAFF
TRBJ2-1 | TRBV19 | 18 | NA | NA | TGTGCCAGTTCTGTCGGGTCTCCGCTAGTCCCCGGCCAGCATGAGCAGTTCTTC | CASSVGSPLVPGQHEQFF
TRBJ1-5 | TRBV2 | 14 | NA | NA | TGTGCCACCCATGGGGACGGTAGCAATCAGCCCCAGCATTTT | CATHGDGSNQPQHF
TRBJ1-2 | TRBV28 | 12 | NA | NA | TGTGCCAGCAGTCTCAAAAGCTATGGCTACACCTTC | CASSLKSYGYTF
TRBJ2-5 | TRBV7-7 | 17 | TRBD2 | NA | TGTGCCACCCAGCTTCCTAGCGGGAGTGGGTCCCAAGAGACCCAGTACTTC | CATQLPSGSGSQETQYF
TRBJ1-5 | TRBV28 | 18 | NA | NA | TGTGCCAGCAGACTCAACTCCGGGTTGGGGATTAGCAATCAGCCCCAGCATTTT | CASRLNSGLGISNQPQHF
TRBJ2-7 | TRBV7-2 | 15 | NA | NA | TGTGCCAGCAGCTTAAGTCCCGGCGGTTGGGGCGAGCAGTACTTC | CASSLSPGGWGEQYF
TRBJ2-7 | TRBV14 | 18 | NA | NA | TGTGCCAGCAGCCAGGGGGGCGACAGGCCCTCGCTCTCCTACGAGCAGTACTTC | CASSQGGDRPSLSYEQYF
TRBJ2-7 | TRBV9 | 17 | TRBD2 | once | TGTGCCAGCAGCGTAGGACTAGCGGAGCCTCGCGACTACGAGCAGTACTTC | CASSVGLAEPRDYEQYF
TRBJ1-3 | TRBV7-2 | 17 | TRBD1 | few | TGTGCCAGCAGCTCCAGCCGGGACAGGGGCTCTGGAAACACCATATATTTT | CASSSSRDRGSGNTIYF
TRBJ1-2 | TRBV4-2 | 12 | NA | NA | TGTGCCAGCAGCCAAGATATACGTGGCTACACCTTC | CASSQDIRGYTF
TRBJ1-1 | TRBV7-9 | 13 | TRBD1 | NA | TGTGCCAGCAGCTTACAGGGGGGCACTGAAGCTTTCTTT | CASSLQGGTEAFF
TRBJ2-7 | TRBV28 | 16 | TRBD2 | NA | TGTGCCAGCAGTTTATCGCCGGGCGGGGGACCCTACGAGCAGTACTTC | CASSLSPGGGPYEQYF
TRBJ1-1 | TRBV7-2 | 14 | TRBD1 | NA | TGTGCCAGCAGCTATTCAGGGGGGAACACTGAAGCTTTCTTT | CASSYSGGNTEAFF
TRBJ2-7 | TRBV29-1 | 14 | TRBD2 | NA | TGCAGCGTTTCGACTAGCGGGAGCTCCTACGAGCAGTACTTC | CSVSTSGSSYEQYF
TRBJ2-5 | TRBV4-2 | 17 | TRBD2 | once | TGTGCCAGCAGCCAAGATTCGACTAGCGGGAGAGGTGAGACCCAGTACTTC | CASSQDSTSGRGETQYF
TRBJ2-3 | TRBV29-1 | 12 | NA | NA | TGCAGCGTAGATACGGGACAAAATACGCAGTATTTT | CSVDTGQNTQYF
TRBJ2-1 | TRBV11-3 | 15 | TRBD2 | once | TGTGCCAGCAGCTTACGTAGCGGGATTTACAATGAGCAGTTCTTC | CASSLRSGIYNEQFF
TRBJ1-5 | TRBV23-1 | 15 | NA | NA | TGCGCCAGCAGTCAATCAAGGGGTCGGGGTCAGCCCCAGCATTTT | CASSQSRGRGQPQHF
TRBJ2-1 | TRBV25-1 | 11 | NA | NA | TGTGCCAGCAGTGGGGCACGTGAGCAGTTCTTC | CASSGAREQFF
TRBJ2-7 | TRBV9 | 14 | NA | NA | TGTGCCAGCAGCGTCTCCACAGGGCCGTACGAGCAGTACTTC | CASSVSTGPYEQYF
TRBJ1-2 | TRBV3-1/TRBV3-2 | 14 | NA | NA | TGTGCCAGCAGCCCATCTTCGACAGCATATGGCTACACCTTC | CASSPSSTAYGYTF
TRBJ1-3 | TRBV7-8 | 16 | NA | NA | TGTGCCAGCAGCTTAGCGGGACGAAACTCTGGAAACACCATATATTTT | CASSLAGRNSGNTIYF
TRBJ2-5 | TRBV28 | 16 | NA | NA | TGTGCCAGCAGTTTGGAAGGGCAGAGCGTCCAAGAGACCCAGTACTTC | CASSLEGQSVQETQYF
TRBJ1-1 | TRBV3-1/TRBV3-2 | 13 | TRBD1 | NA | TGTGCCAGCACTTCCACAGGGGGCACTGAAGCTTTCTTT | CASTSTGGTEAFF
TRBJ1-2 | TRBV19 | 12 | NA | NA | TGTGCCAGTAGTAGGGTTAACTATGGCTACACCTTC | CASSRVNYGYTF
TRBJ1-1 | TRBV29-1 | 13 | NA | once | TGCAGCGACCTGACAGGCATGAACACTGAAGCTTTCTTT | CSDLTGMNTEAFF
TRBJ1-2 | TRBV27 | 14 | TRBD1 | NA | TGTGCCAGCAACCCGACAGGGGGCGTCCTTTCTGACACCTTC | CASNPTGGVLSDTF
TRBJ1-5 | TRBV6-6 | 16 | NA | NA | TGTGCCAGCAGTACCTCGGGCCCCCGGCCGGTCCAGCCCCAGCATTTT | CASSTSGPRPVQPQHF
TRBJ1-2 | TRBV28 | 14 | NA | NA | TGTGCCAGTCGAACCAGCGGTGGGGGCTATGGCTACACCTTC | CASRTSGGGYGYTF
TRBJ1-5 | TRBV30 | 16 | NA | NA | TGTGCCTGGAGTGTACTGTCCGGACGGAGCAATCAGCCCCAGCATTTT | CAWSVLSGRSNQPQHF
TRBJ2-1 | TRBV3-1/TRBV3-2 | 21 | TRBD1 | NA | TGTGCCAGCAGCCCTAGGAACCGGGACAGGGTTCGGCCTAGCGGCACCAATGAGCAGTTCTTC | CASSPRNRDRVRPSGTNEQFF
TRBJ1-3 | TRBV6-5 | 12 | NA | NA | TGTGCCAGCGGACGGGAGTTAAACACCATATATTTT | CASGRELNTIYF
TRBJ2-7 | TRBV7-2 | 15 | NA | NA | TGTGCCAGCAGCCAAGGGGCAGGGTGGTCCTACGAGCAGTACTTC | CASSQGAGWSYEQYF
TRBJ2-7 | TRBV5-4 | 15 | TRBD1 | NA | TGTGCCAGCAGCAACCCCGGGACAGGCCTCTACGAGCAGTACTTC | CASSNPGTGLYEQYF
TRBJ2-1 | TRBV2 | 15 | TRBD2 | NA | TGTGCCAGCAGTACTGGGACTAGCGGAGTCAATGAGCAGTTCTTC | CASSTGTSGVNEQFF
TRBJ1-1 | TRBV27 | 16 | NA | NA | TGTGCCAGCAGTTACATAAAATTCGGGGAAGGCACTGAAGCTTTCTTT | CASSYIKFGEGTEAFF
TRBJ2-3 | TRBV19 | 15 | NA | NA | TGTGCCAGTAGTATAGAGCCCAGCGGGACAGATACGCAGTATTTT | CASSIEPSGTDTQYF
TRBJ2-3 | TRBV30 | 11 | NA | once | TGTGCCTGGGAGGGGACAGATACGCAGTATTTT | CAWEGTDTQYF
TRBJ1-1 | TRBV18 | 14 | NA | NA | TGTGCCAGCTCATCACAGGTACTGAACACTGAAGCTTTCTTT | CASSSQVLNTEAFF
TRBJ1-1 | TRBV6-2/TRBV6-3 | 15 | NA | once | TGTGCCAGCAGTCCCTACAGAGCTAGGAACACTGAAGCTTTCTTT | CASSPYRARNTEAFF
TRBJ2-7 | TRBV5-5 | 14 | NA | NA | TGTGCCAGCAGCTTGGGAAGGTATTCAGGCGAGCAGTACTTC | CASSLGRYSGEQYF
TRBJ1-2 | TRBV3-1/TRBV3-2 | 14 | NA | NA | TGTGCCAGCAGCCAAGGAGCCGCGGGGGATGGCTACACCTTC | CASSQGAAGDGYTF
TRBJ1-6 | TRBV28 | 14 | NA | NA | TGTGCCAGCAGAACTCCGGGGGGGGTCCCCTCCCTCCACTTT | CASRTPGGVPSLHF